These 27 T cell receptor beta chains came from one sample sequenced in a study of blood T cell repertoires in COVID-19. Using immunoSEQ multiplex PCR, the repertoire was profiled, and TCRdb retains in-frame clones only, with some absent. Seen here are fewer than 70,000 clones, about 86% observed once, and the top ten hold over 1.3%. The sequenced sample was peripheral blood. The receptor set was obtained from a woman aged 60 to 75 with acute or convalescent COVID-19.

The chain couples TRBV5-1 to TRBJ2-3; no firm D call. This CDR3 is built from 13 residues. Looked up from germline, CDR1 is SGHRS and CDR2 is YFSETQ. V lost 2 bases and J 1 base, leaving 5 bases between the germline ends. CDR3 nucleotides: TGCGCCAGCAGCTTCCGAGGCACAGATACGCAGTATTTT. It translates to CASSFRGTDTQYF.

The chain combines TRBV28 with TRBJ1-5, with 8 nucleotides matching TRBD1. The CDR3 runs to 14 residues. V lost 7 bases to trimming and J lost 6 bases; unmatched junction nucleotides: 8. Germline CDR1 and CDR2: MDHEN and SYDVKM. CDR3 bases: TGTGCCAGCACTGGACAGGGTTTGGGTCAGCCCCAGCATTTT. This gives the protein CASTGQGLGQPQHF.

The J gene is TRBJ1-2, the V gene TRBV5-1; D is ambiguous. The CDR3 totals 14 residues. Germline assignment: CDR1 SGHRS and CDR2 YFSETQ. V lost 6 bases to trimming and J lost 8 bases, with 20 bases between them. The CDR3 DNA sequence: TGCGCCAGCACCTTCTCGGGGAGGGAAGGAGGCTACACCTTC. Its translation is CASTFSGREGGYTF.

Written as DNA, the CDR3 is TGTGCCAGCACCTCCCCGGACAGGGGATATGGCTACACCTTC. This gives the protein CASTSPDRGYGYTF. The V call is TRBV28, the J call TRBJ1-2; the match to TRBD1 covers 9 bases. CDR1 MDHEN and CDR2 SYDVKM come from the germline V gene. With V trimmed by 7 bases and J by 5 bases, 8 bases remained unmatched. The CDR3 sequence is 14 residues long.

The J gene is TRBJ2-7, the V gene TRBV20-1; D is undetermined. The V and J ends lost 3 bases and 6 bases respectively, with 9 bases between them. The CDR3 length is 11 residues. CDR1 is DFQATT, CDR2 SNEGSKA, per germline (reference sequence). The CDR3 reads CSASVGPEQYF. The CDR3 DNA sequence: TGCAGTGCTAGCGTTGGGCCCGAGCAGTACTTC.

The chain is built from TRBV27 and TRBJ1-5, with no clear D. The CDR3 consists of 14 residues. V lost 5 bases to trimming and J lost 7 bases, with 15 bases between them. CDR1 MNHEY and CDR2 SMNVEV come from the germline V gene (reference sequence). The CDR3 nucleotides read TGTGCCAGCAGTCTCACGACAAGGAAACAGCCCCAGCATTTT. It codes for CASSLTTRKQPQHF.

The chain couples TRBV30 to TRBJ2-3; possible D gene TRBD2, 6 bases. There are 14 residues in the CDR3. CDR1 and CDR2 (germline): GTSNPN, SVGIG (reference sequence). Trimming took 5 bases from V and 1 from J, leaving 13 bases between them. Here the CDR3 reads CAWDRDSRTDTQYF. CDR3 in DNA: TGTGCCTGGGACCGGGACTCCCGCACAGATACGCAGTATTTT.

CDR3 amino acids: CASPAGQGVSEQYF. The CDR3 region has the DNA TGTGCCAGCCCTGCCGGACAGGGAGTCAGCGAGCAGTACTTC. The V call is TRBV2, the J call TRBJ2-7; 8 bases map to TRBD1. The germline V gene has CDR1 SNHLY and CDR2 FYNNEI. This CDR3 is 14 amino acids long. The trim removed 8 bases at V and 6 bases at J, leaving 12 bases unmatched.

The chain recombines TRBV19 with TRBJ2-1; 10 nucleotides line up with TRBD1. CDR1 is LNHDA and CDR2 is SQIVND in the germline V gene (reference sequence). The trim removed 3 bases at V and 3 bases at J, leaving 8 bases unmatched. The CDR3 has 17 amino acids. Here the CDR3 reads CASSMHPGQGHYNEQFF. CDR3 DNA sequence: TGTGCCAGTAGTATGCACCCGGGACAGGGGCACTACAATGAGCAGTTCTTC.

The J gene is TRBJ1-2, the V gene TRBV5-1; TRBD1 is a possible D gene (5 bases). Trimming shortened V by 4 bases and J by 4 bases, and 17 bases separated the two germline ends. The CDR3 sequence is 15 residues long. Germline CDR1 and CDR2: SGHRS and YFSETQ. The CDR3 loop reads CASSPAPTGGYGYTF. DNA for the CDR3: TGCGCCAGCAGCCCAGCCCCCACGGGGGGCTATGGCTACACCTTC.

The chain is built from TRBV27 and TRBJ1-1; maybe TRBD1 (5 bases). From germline, CDR1 is MNHEY and CDR2 SMNVEV (reference sequence). The CDR3 sequence is 14 residues long. V lost 2 bases and J lost 1, with 8 bases in between. The CDR3 here is CASSLVGGNTEAFF. In nucleotides, the CDR3 is TGTGCCAGCAGTTTAGTCGGGGGGAACACTGAAGCTTTCTTT.

The rearrangement joins TRBV19 to TRBJ1-1, with 8 bases that match TRBD1. Germline V gene data show CDR1 as LNHDA and CDR2 as SQIVND (reference sequence). The CDR3 totals 15 residues. V gave up 5 bases and J gave up 1 base; unmatched junction bases: 6. CDR3 bases: TGTGCCAGTAGTCCCCAGGGGGCACGGAACACTGAAGCTTTCTTT. This gives the protein CASSPQGARNTEAFF.

The chain employs TRBV19 and TRBJ1-1, with no clear D. Germline CDR1 and CDR2: LNHDA and SQIVND (reference sequence). This CDR3 contains 13 residues. V dropped 5 bases and J dropped 9 bases, with 16 bases sitting between them. CDR3: CASSVSLQFKAFF. CDR3 sequence (DNA): TGTGCCAGTAGTGTTTCCCTACAGTTTAAAGCTTTCTTT.

This clone was seen once. V usage is TRBV29-1 and J usage is TRBJ2-1, with D tentatively TRBD1 (6 bases). V gave up 7 bases and J gave up 5 bases, with 27 bases separating them. The germline CDR1 and CDR2 sequences are SQVTM and ANQGSEA. CDR3 length: 17 residues. The CDR3, as DNA: TGCAGCGAGGTTAGGATAGGGGGTAGTAAGGGGAACAATGAGCAGTTCTTC. It specifies CSEVRIGGSKGNNEQFF.

The V and J genes are TRBV9 and TRBJ1-2; D remains ambiguous. Germline CDR1 reads SGDLS; CDR2 reads YYNGEE. V was clipped by 0 bases and J by 4 bases, with 22 bases between them. The CDR3 contains 18 residues. The CDR3 nucleotides are TGTGCCAGCAGCGTAGACCGGAGGGTTGATAGGCCTATCTATGGCTACACCTTC. This encodes CASSVDRRVDRPIYGYTF.

This clone was picked up a small number of times. The chain uses TRBV20-1 and TRBJ1-5; a possible D gene is TRBD1 (6 bases). Germline CDR1 DFQATT, CDR2 SNEGSKA (reference sequence). This CDR3 has 11 amino acids. The CDR3 region has the DNA TGCAGGAAACAGGGAGATCAGCCCCAGCATTTT. This encodes CRKQGDQPQHF.

The chain links TRBV30 to TRBJ2-7; TRBD1 agrees at 8 bases. The trim removed 5 bases at V and 1 base at J, leaving 1 base unmatched. The germline CDR1 and CDR2 sequences are GTSNPN and SVGIG (reference sequence). This CDR3 region has 12 residues. The CDR3 sequence is CAWGQGSYEQYF. The CDR3 region has the DNA TGTGCCTGGGGACAGGGATCCTACGAGCAGTACTTC.

This CDR3 reads CAWSVTHGYTF. The CDR3 DNA sequence: TGTGCCTGGAGTGTGACACATGGCTACACCTTC. The chain joins TRBV30 to TRBJ1-2; D gene unclear. V was clipped by 0 bases and J by 6 bases, with 5 bases between them. CDR1 is GTSNPN, CDR2 SVGIG, per germline (reference sequence). This CDR3 is 11 amino acids long.

The rearrangement joins TRBV2 to TRBJ2-1, with D possibly matching TRBD1 (6 bases). The CDR3 is 18 residues long. The ends were cut back, 1 base at V and 2 bases at J, with 18 bases in the middle. Germline values: CDR1 SNHLY, CDR2 FYNNEI. CDR3 in amino acids: CASSEVGPGQGPYNEQFF. CDR3 sequence (DNA): TGTGCCAGCAGTGAAGTAGGACCTGGGCAGGGGCCCTACAATGAGCAGTTCTTC.

This chain connects TRBV7-9 to TRBJ1-5; D unresolved. V was pared by 1 base and J by 4 bases, with 8 bases between. There are 14 residues in the CDR3. The germline CDR1 and CDR2 sequences are SEHNR and FQNEAQ (reference sequence). The CDR3 loop reads CASSLEGRNQPQHF. The CDR3 DNA follows: TGTGCCAGCAGCTTAGAAGGGAGGAATCAGCCCCAGCATTTT. Based on the CDR3 plus reference TRBV7-9 and TRBJ1-5, the full variable domain is DTGVSQNPRHKITKRGQNVTFRCDPISEHNRLYWYRQTLGQGPEFLTYFQNEAQLEKSRLLSDRFSAERPKGSFSTLEIQRTEQGDSAMYLCASSLEGRNQPQHFGDGTRLSIL.

The chain links TRBV6-6 to TRBJ2-4; maybe TRBD2 (7 bases). Trimming stripped 5 bases from V and 8 bases from J, with 19 bases between. The length of the CDR3 is 15 residues. From germline, CDR1 is MNHNY and CDR2 SVGAGI (reference sequence). DNA of the CDR3: TGTGCCAGCAGTAATACAGGTACAGGGAGGGACATTCAGTACTTC. Encoded protein: CASSNTGTGRDIQYF.

This clone is categorized as medium-sized. The rearrangement uses TRBV5-1 and TRBJ2-7; the D gene is possibly TRBD1 (7 bases). V shed 1 base and J shed 7 bases, with 15 bases lying between them. This CDR3 is built from 14 residues. Germline-derived CDR1 and CDR2 are SGHRS and YFSETQ. In nucleotides, the CDR3 is TGCGCCAGCAGCTTGAGAGGGGGCGCGGGGGAGCAGTACTTC. Residues: CASSLRGGAGEQYF. The entire variable domain, with the rest obtained from reference TRBV5-1 and TRBJ2-7, is as follows: KAGVTQTPRYLIKTRGQQVTLSCSPISGHRSVSWYQQTPGQGLQFLFEYFSETQRNKGNFPGRFSGRQFSNSRSEMNVSTLELGDSALYLCASSLRGGAGEQYFGPGTRLTVT.

V and J are TRBV7-3 and TRBJ2-1; TRBD2 might be the D (6 bases). V gave up 1 base and J gave up 8 bases, with 15 bases separating them. Looked up from germline, CDR1 is SGHTA and CDR2 is FQGTGA. This CDR3 is 15 amino acids long. The CDR3 here is CASSLNRRELDEQFF. The CDR3 DNA sequence: TGTGCCAGCAGCTTAAACAGGCGGGAACTGGATGAGCAGTTCTTC.

This clone was observed a single time. As DNA, the CDR3 is TGCGCCAGCAGCCCCGGACAGGGAGGCACCGGGGAGCTGTTTTTT. Protein product: CASSPGQGGTGELFF. V is TRBV5-1 and J is TRBJ2-2; TRBD1 agrees at 8 bases. The CDR3 contains 15 residues. V shed 4 bases and J 4 bases; nucleotides not matched to a gene: 6. Germline CDR1 and CDR2: SGHRS and YFSETQ.

The rearrangement joins TRBV6-5 to TRBJ1-5; the D gene is possibly TRBD1 (6 bases). Trimming removed 5 bases at V and 7 bases at J, with 9 bases between. The CDR3 totals 12 residues. The germline gives CDR1 MNHEY, CDR2 SVGAGI. Written as DNA, the CDR3 is TGTGCCAGCAGTACAGGGTACCAGCCCCAGCATTTT. It yields the protein CASSTGYQPQHF.

This chain links TRBV21-1 with TRBJ2-7; the tabulated D call, TRBD1, remains unverified against the DNA. TRBV21-1 is flagged as a pseudogene. The length of the CDR3 is 15 residues. CDR3 coding DNA: TGTGCCAGCAGCAAAAAGGGGGATCGGGCGGACGAGCAGTACTTC. This sequence encodes CASSKKGDRADEQYF.

In DNA form, the CDR3 reads TGTGCCAGCAGTTCAGGTAGCTCCTACGAGCAGTACTTC. Translated, it gives CASSSGSSYEQYF. The chain uses TRBV12-3 or TRBV12-4 and TRBJ2-7; D call uncertain. The CDR3 length is 13 residues. The ends were cut back, 4 bases at V and 0 bases at J, with 7 bases in the middle.